This passage covers 11 T cell receptor beta chains from one sample sequenced in a study of shared clonotypes between healthy human individuals. Some clones are missing from TCRdb's copy, which holds only in-frame ones; the method was immunoSEQ multiplex PCR. This sample has 1,400,000 or so clones, with 98% found just once. Material for sequencing was naive CD4+ T cells sorted from blood. Subset specified: CD45RA+ positively selected. The origin of the receptors is a man aged 25 to 45 in good health.

The chain recombines TRBV10-3 with TRBJ2-1; perhaps TRBD2 as D (6 bases). Trimming took 7 bases from V and 6 from J, leaving 19 bases between them. CDR1 and CDR2 (germline): ENHRY, SYGVKD. The CDR3 has 15 amino acids. CDR3 coding DNA: TGTGCCATCAACGGGACTTCTCTTAGAGCCAATGAGCAGTTCTTC. The encoded protein is CAINGTSLRANEQFF.

CDR3 nucleotides: TGTGCCAGCAGCTGGACAGGGCTTAGAACCGGGGAGCTGTTTTTT. It yields the protein CASSWTGLRTGELFF. V usage is TRBV7-2 and J usage is TRBJ2-2; 8 bases line up with TRBD1. Losses at the gene ends were 4 bases for V and 5 bases for J; bases not matched to a gene: 6. The CDR3 totals 15 residues. Germline lookup yields CDR1 SGHTA and CDR2 FQGNSA. Drawing the rest from reference TRBV7-2 and TRBJ2-2, the complete variable domain is GAGVSQSPSNKVTEKGKDVELRCDPISGHTALYWYRQSLGQGLEFLIYFQGNSAPDKSGLPSDRFSAERTGGSVSTLTIQRTQQEDSAVYLCASSWTGLRTGELFFGEGSRLTVL.

The V call is TRBV19, the J call TRBJ2-7, with 7 nucleotides matching TRBD2. Looked up from germline, CDR1 is LNHDA and CDR2 is SQIVND (reference sequence). Losses at the gene ends were 3 bases for V and 6 bases for J; bases not matched to a gene: 8. This CDR3 is built from 14 residues. CDR3 DNA sequence: TGTGCCAGTAGTATCCCCGGACTAGGACCCGAGCAGTACTTC. This encodes CASSIPGLGPEQYF.

V usage is TRBV5-1 and J usage is TRBJ2-5; 9 nucleotides line up with TRBD1. Germline CDR1 reads SGHRS; CDR2 reads YFSETQ. J gave up 4 bases and V 0 bases, and 4 bases lay outside the gene matches. The length of the CDR3 is 15 residues. CDR3 nucleotide sequence: TGCGCCAGCAGCTTGGAACAGGGGGCTGGAGAGACCCAGTACTTC. This translates into CASSLEQGAGETQYF.

The chain has TRBV28 and TRBJ2-7, with D tentatively TRBD2 (6 bases). Trimming cost V 10 bases and J 5 bases, with 15 bases left between them. CDR1 is MDHEN and CDR2 is SYDVKM in the germline V gene. CDR3 length: 12 amino acids. The CDR3 is CATGTRSNEQYF. The CDR3, as DNA: TGTGCCACCGGGACTCGGTCAAACGAGCAGTACTTC.

The chain employs TRBV9 and TRBJ2-5, with D possibly TRBD2 on 6 matching bases. The V end lost 3 bases, the J end lost 4 bases, and 13 bases lay between the germline ends. Germline V gene sequence: CDR1 SGDLS, CDR2 YYNGEE. The CDR3 contains 14 residues. In DNA, the CDR3 is TGTGCCAGCAGCGCTAACCCCGGGGGAGAGACCCAGTACTTC. This sequence encodes CASSANPGGETQYF.

V is TRBV18 and J is TRBJ1-1; D gene unclear. V shed 2 bases and J shed 4 bases, with 11 bases lying between them. CDR1 is KGHSH, CDR2 LQKENI, per germline. The CDR3 extends over 14 amino acids. In DNA form, the CDR3 reads TGTGCCAGCTCACCAATCTTGACTTCCACTGAAGCTTTCTTT. Its protein is CASSPILTSTEAFF.

The chain links TRBV4-2 to TRBJ2-2; unclear D gene. Looked up from germline, CDR1 is LGHNA and CDR2 is YNFKEQ. CDR3 length equals 14 residues. V shed 5 bases and J shed 9 bases, with 16 bases lying between them. CDR3 nucleotide sequence: TGTGCCAGCAGCGCTGAAGGTTCACCTTGGGAGCTGTTTTTT. Translation: CASSAEGSPWELFF.

The J gene is TRBJ1-2, the V gene TRBV28; perhaps TRBD1 as D (6 bases). CDR1 is MDHEN, CDR2 SYDVKM, per germline. V gave up 6 bases and J gave up 0 bases, with 11 bases separating them. The CDR3 is 14 amino acids. The CDR3 region has the DNA TGTGCCAGCAGCCTGGACAGCCCTAACTATGGCTACACCTTC. It specifies CASSLDSPNYGYTF.

The chain links TRBV6-1 to TRBJ2-7; the match to TRBD1 covers 11 bases. CDR3 size: 14 residues. J lost 5 bases, V lost 8 bases, and 8 bases had no gene match. Looked up from germline, CDR1 is MNHNS and CDR2 is SASEGT. CDR3 bases: TGTGCCAGCGGGCGAAGGGACAGGGGGAACGAGCAGTACTTC. This translates into CASGRRDRGNEQYF.

This rearrangement joins TRBV4-1 to TRBJ1-1; a weak D match, TRBD1 (5 bases). The CDR3 runs 17 residues. The V gene's germline CDR1 is MGHRA and CDR2 YSYEKL. Trimming cost V 0 bases and J 0 bases, with 14 bases left between them. CDR3 sequence: CASSQDPTGPLNTEAFF. The CDR3 DNA follows: TGCGCCAGCAGCCAAGACCCCACGGGGCCCTTGAACACTGAAGCTTTCTTT.